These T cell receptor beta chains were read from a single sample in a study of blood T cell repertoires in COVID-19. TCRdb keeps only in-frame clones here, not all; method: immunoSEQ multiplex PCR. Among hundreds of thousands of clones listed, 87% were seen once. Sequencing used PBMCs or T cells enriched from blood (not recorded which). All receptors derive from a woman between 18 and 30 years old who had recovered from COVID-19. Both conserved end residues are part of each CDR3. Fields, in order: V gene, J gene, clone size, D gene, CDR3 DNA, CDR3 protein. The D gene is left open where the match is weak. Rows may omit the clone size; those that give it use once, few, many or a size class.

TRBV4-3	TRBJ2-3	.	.	TGCGCCAGCAGCCAATCCGTCCAGGTGGGTCGATTTGCGCAGTATTTT	CASSQSVQVGRFAQYF
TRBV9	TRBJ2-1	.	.	TGTGCCAGCAGCGTAGGAGCTAGCAGCTACAATGAGCAGTTCTTC	CASSVGASSYNEQFF
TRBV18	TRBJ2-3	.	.	TGTGCCAGCTCACCACAGGACTTCACAGATACGCAGTATTTT	CASSPQDFTDTQYF
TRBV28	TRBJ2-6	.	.	TGTGCCAGCACCACCCCGACAGGCATCTCTGGGGCCAACGTCCTGACTTTC	CASTTPTGISGANVLTF
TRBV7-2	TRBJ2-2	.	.	TGTGCCAGCAGCTTAGAGTCGGGCACCGGGGAGCTGTTTTTT	CASSLESGTGELFF
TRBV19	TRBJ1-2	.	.	TGTGCCAGTACCTTCAGGGAGGAAGGCTATGGCTACACCTTC	CASTFREEGYGYTF
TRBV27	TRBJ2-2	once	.	TGTGCCAGCAGTTTAATAGGGGACACCGGGGAGCTGTTTTTT	CASSLIGDTGELFF
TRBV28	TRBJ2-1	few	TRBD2	TGTGCCAGCAGTTTAGCGGGGGGGCCCTACAATGAGCAGTTCTTC	CASSLAGGPYNEQFF
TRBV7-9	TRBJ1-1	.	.	TGTGCCAGCAGCTGGTTAAATAGGGGAACTGAAGCTTTCTTT	CASSWLNRGTEAFF
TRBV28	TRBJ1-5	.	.	TGTGCCAGCAGTTTACAACAGATCAATCAGCCCCAGCATTTT	CASSLQQINQPQHF
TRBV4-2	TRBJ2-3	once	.	TGTGCCAGCAGCCAAGATTTCCGGTCTAAAACTATAACAGATACGCAGTATTTT	CASSQDFRSKTITDTQYF
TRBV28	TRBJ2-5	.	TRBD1	TGTGCCAGCAGTTTGGGACAGGGAGAGGGAGAGACCCAGTACTTC	CASSLGQGEGETQYF
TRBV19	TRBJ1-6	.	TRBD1	TGTGCCAGTAGTATAGATCTTGGTTTGGGACAGAAAAATTCACCCCTCCACTTT	CASSIDLGLGQKNSPLHF
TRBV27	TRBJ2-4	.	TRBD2	TGTGCCAGCAGTCCCGGGGGGGGTGGAATTCAGTACTTC	CASSPGGGGIQYF
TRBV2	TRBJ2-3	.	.	TGTGCCAGCAAGGAGTGGGGGCGGACAGATACGCAGTATTTT	CASKEWGRTDTQYF
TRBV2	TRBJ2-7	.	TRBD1	TGTGCCAGCAGTGACCCTACGGGACAGGGTAGATGGGAGCAGTACTTC	CASSDPTGQGRWEQYF
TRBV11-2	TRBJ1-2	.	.	TGTGCCAGCAGCTCGGACTGGATTTATGGCTACACCTTC	CASSSDWIYGYTF
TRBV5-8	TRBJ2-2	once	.	TGTGCCAGCAGCTTAGTCTGGGGGCATAACACCGGGGAGCTGTTTTTT	CASSLVWGHNTGELFF
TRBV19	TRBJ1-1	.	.	TGTGCCAGTAGGGAGGGAACTGAAGCTTTCTTT	CASREGTEAFF
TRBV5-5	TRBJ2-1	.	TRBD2	TGTGCCAGCAGCCGATGGACTAGCGGCGGCAATGAGCAGTTCTTC	CASSRWTSGGNEQFF
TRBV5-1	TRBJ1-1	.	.	TGCGCCAGCAGCTTCTTTTTCGGGGATCCGGGAGCTTTCTTT	CASSFFFGDPGAFF
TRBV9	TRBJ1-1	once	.	TGTGCCAGCAGCCCCGTGAGGGGAGGCACTGAAGCTTTCTTT	CASSPVRGGTEAFF
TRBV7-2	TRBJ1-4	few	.	TGTGCCAGCAGAACCAGGGGAACAACTAATGAAAAACTGTTTTTT	CASRTRGTTNEKLFF
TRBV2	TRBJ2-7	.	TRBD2	TGTGCCAGCATTGAGCGGGGGGGTTACTCCTACGAGCAGTACTTC	CASIERGGYSYEQYF
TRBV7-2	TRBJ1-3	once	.	TGTGCCAGCAGCTCACCTTCTAGAAACACCATATATTTT	CASSSPSRNTIYF
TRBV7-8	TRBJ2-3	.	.	TGTGCCAGCACACTGGGGGGTTTAATAGATACGCAGTATTTT	CASTLGGLIDTQYF